These 28 T cell receptor beta chains share one sample of origin, sequenced in a study of human T cells and chemical hapten exposure (dated by TCRdb to the early 2020s). The library was produced with RACE. The sequencing machine was a NextSeq 500. TCRdb trimmed public reads at Q25 via fastp, called clones via MiXCR and kept in-frame beta chains. Every CDR3 protein is listed once, alongside the most common genes and DNA of its rows. This sample gives about 140,000 distinct CDR3 sequences in total; around 11% of them show up just once. Jointly, the top ten make up approximately 1.3% of the sample. The meaning of the sample's time point label: patch test 2, 6 weeks after DPC sensitization. Taken with the paper, the label for treatment or condition translates to: therapeutic diphenylcyclopropenone sensitization with weekly scalp DPC. This sample comprised whole blood, obtained in connection with sensitization to the hapten diphenylcyclopropenone (DPC). These receptors were collected from a woman between 45 and 65 years old with alopecia areata. Some clones in this sample may be carry-over from other donors' samples.

This sequence joins TRBV7-9 and TRBJ2-5, with 9 bases lining up with TRBD1. V was pared by 5 bases and J by 4 bases, with 11 bases of the junction left unmatched. The CDR3 covers 16 residues. Looked up from germline, CDR1 is SEHNR and CDR2 is FQNEAQ (reference sequence). Here the CDR3 reads CASSHPRQGGRETQYF. The CDR3 nucleotides are TGTGCCAGCAGCCACCCCAGACAGGGGGGGCGAGAGACCCAGTACTTC.

The table lists this clonotype with many counts. J is TRBJ1-2 and V is TRBV19; unclear D gene. V gave up 0 bases and J gave up 8 bases, with 19 bases separating them. CDR3 size: 16 residues. Germline CDR1 and CDR2: LNHDA and SQIVND (reference sequence). Here the CDR3 reads CASSIDHQAYYRGYTF. The DNA for the CDR3 is TGTGCCAGTAGTATAGATCACCAGGCCTATTACCGGGGCTACACCTTC.

The genes are TRBV7-2 and TRBJ2-7, with D unresolved. Germline V gene sequence: CDR1 SGHTA, CDR2 FQGNSA. The CDR3 totals 14 residues. V lost 5 bases to trimming and J lost 2 bases, with 13 bases between them. CDR3 bases: TGTGCCAGCAGCACAAGGGCCGGTACCTACGAGCAGTACTTC. Its translation: CASSTRAGTYEQYF.

J is TRBJ2-4 and V is TRBV29-1, with D possibly matching TRBD1 (5 bases). The CDR3 sequence is 12 residues long. Deletions cut 6 bases from V and 7 bases from J, with 13 bases between. Germline V gives CDR1 SQVTM, CDR2 ANQGSEA. The CDR3 sequence: CSVRRAENIQYF. The DNA of the CDR3 is TGCAGCGTCCGCAGGGCCGAGAACATTCAGTACTTC.

In this sample, this clonotype turned up a few times. V usage is TRBV4-3 and J usage is TRBJ2-5, with TRBD2 as a possible D gene (5 bases). The CDR3 runs to 14 residues. The V end was cut by 0 bases, the J end by 3 bases, with 8 bases between. Looked up from germline, CDR1 is LGHNA and CDR2 is YSLEER. The CDR3 loop is CASSQDRGKETQYF. In DNA, the CDR3 is TGCGCCAGCAGCCAAGATCGAGGGAAAGAGACCCAGTACTTC.

The CDR3 loop is CAISDDASGSPLHF. CDR3 in DNA: TGTGCCATCAGTGACGACGCCTCGGGTTCACCCCTCCACTTT. J is TRBJ1-6 and V is TRBV10-3, with unresolved D. Germline CDR1 reads ENHRY; CDR2 reads SYGVKD. The germline V and J ends were trimmed by 3 bases and 9 bases, with 12 bases remaining between them. The CDR3 sequence is 14 residues long.

This clonotype was found a few times. The J gene is TRBJ1-1, the V gene TRBV11-1; TRBD1 might be the D (6 bases). Trimming left V 6 bases short and J 4 bases short, with 18 bases between. This CDR3 contains 15 residues. The V gene's germline CDR1 is SGHAT and CDR2 FQDESV (reference sequence). CDR3 nucleotides: TGTGCCAGCAGGTCCCCCGGGGGGCACGGCACTGAAGCTTTCTTT. Translating it yields CASRSPGGHGTEAFF.

This clonotype was seen repeatedly, ten times or more. The chain is built from TRBV6-1 and TRBJ2-3, with D maybe TRBD1 (6 bases). Germline V CDR1 and CDR2: MNHNS, SASEGT. Trimming cost V 5 bases and J 4 bases, with 10 bases left between them. There are 13 residues in the CDR3. This CDR3 reads CASSHRESDTQYF. The CDR3 DNA sequence: TGTGCCAGCAGTCACAGGGAATCAGATACGCAGTATTTT.

V is TRBV12-3 or TRBV12-4 and J is TRBJ2-1; 10 nucleotides match TRBD1. Unmatched junction bases numbered 11, after V lost 5 bases and J lost 7 bases. The CDR3 is 16 amino acids. For the CDR3, the DNA is TGTGCCAGCAGTCCCCACGCCGGGACAGGGGATAATGAGCAGTTCTTC. Translation gives CASSPHAGTGDNEQFF.

This clonotype was seen a handful of times. This chain links TRBV18 with TRBJ2-7, with TRBD1 as a possible D gene (5 bases). Germline V gene data show CDR1 as KGHSH and CDR2 as LQKENI. CDR3 length: 16 amino acids. Trimming removed 1 base from V and 5 bases from J, with 18 bases in between. The CDR3, as DNA: TGTGCCAGCTCACCACAACGGCCGACAGACGCCCACGAGCAGTACTTC. This translates into CASSPQRPTDAHEQYF.

Many counts were recorded for this clonotype. This chain uses TRBV10-3 with TRBJ1-1; D call uncertain. The CDR3 runs to 15 residues. The V end was cut by 0 bases, the J end by 1 base, with 9 bases between. Germline V gives CDR1 ENHRY, CDR2 SYGVKD. The DNA for the CDR3 is TGTGCCATCAGTGAGTCAGGACGGCCGAACACTGAAGCTTTCTTT. This codes for CAISESGRPNTEAFF.

This clonotype came up a few times. The chain joins TRBV7-2 to TRBJ2-1, with 11 bases aligning to TRBD2. This CDR3 contains 16 residues. Trimming removed 5 bases from V and 1 base from J; junction bases left unmatched: 4. The germline V gene has CDR1 SGHTA and CDR2 FQGNSA. CDR3 nucleotide sequence: TGTGCCAGCAGCGCTAGACTAGCGGGGTCCTACAATGAGCAGTTCTTC. Translating it yields CASSARLAGSYNEQFF.

This clonotype has a handful of counts. The V and J genes are TRBV20-1 and TRBJ2-7; 8 bases are a match to TRBD2. The CDR3 runs to 13 residues. From germline, CDR1 is DFQATT and CDR2 SNEGSKA (reference sequence). Unmatched junction bases numbered 8, after V lost 5 bases and J lost 5 bases. As DNA, the CDR3 is TGCAGTGCTGACGGGAGGGCCGGTGACGAGCAGTACTTC. Amino acids: CSADGRAGDEQYF.

This clonotype was seen ten or more times. V usage is TRBV11-2 and J usage is TRBJ2-7; D is undetermined. Germline CDR1 reads SGHAT; CDR2 reads FQNNGV. This CDR3 has 13 residues. V was cut by 5 bases and J by 5 bases, with 13 bases left in between. CDR3 sequence reads: CASSPRIRNEQYF. The CDR3, as DNA: TGTGCCAGCAGCCCAAGGATAAGAAACGAGCAGTACTTC.

This clonotype came up a few times. This chain joins TRBV6-2 or TRBV6-3 and TRBJ2-7; D possibly corresponds to TRBD2 (6 bases). This CDR3 has 15 residues. Trimming stripped 6 bases from V and 1 base from J, with 16 bases between. Germline V gene sequence: CDR1 MNHEY, CDR2 SVGEGT. This CDR3 is CASRFIVAASYEQYF. The DNA of the CDR3 is TGTGCCAGCAGGTTTATAGTAGCGGCATCCTACGAGCAGTACTTC.

This clonotype was seen only a few times. The V call is TRBV3-1, the J call TRBJ1-5; no definite D call. The V gene lost 3 bases and the J gene lost 9 bases, with 15 bases spanning the gap. The CDR3 length is 14 residues. In germline, CDR1 is LGHDT, CDR2 YNNKEL (reference sequence). The CDR3 region is CASSQERASAPQHF. The CDR3 DNA sequence: TGTGCCAGCAGCCAGGAAAGGGCTTCAGCGCCCCAGCATTTT.

This clonotype turned up a few times. This chain joins TRBV19 and TRBJ2-7; no reliable D call. V gave up 2 bases and J gave up 0 bases, with 11 bases separating them. The CDR3 has 15 amino acids. Germline lookup yields CDR1 LNHDA and CDR2 SQIVND (reference sequence). In nucleotides, the CDR3 is TGTGCCAGTAGTATATTAGGCAGGAGCTCCTACGAGCAGTACTTC. Protein product: CASSILGRSSYEQYF.

In its sample, this clonotype was seen many times. The V and J genes are TRBV5-1 and TRBJ2-7; the match to TRBD1 covers 9 bases. V was pared by 4 bases and J by 3 bases, with 8 bases of the junction left unmatched. Germline lookup yields CDR1 SGHRS and CDR2 YFSETQ. This CDR3 is 15 amino acids long. Written as DNA, the CDR3 is TGCGCCAGCAGCCCGGTGGGGGACAGGGACTACGAGCAGTACTTC. It specifies CASSPVGDRDYEQYF. Complete variable domain (other parts from reference TRBV5-1 and TRBJ2-7): KAGVTQTPRYLIKTRGQQVTLSCSPISGHRSVSWYQQTPGQGLQFLFEYFSETQRNKGNFPGRFSGRQFSNSRSEMNVSTLELGDSALYLCASSPVGDRDYEQYFGPGTRLTVT.

V is TRBV29-1 and J is TRBJ2-3, with 14 positions matching TRBD2. J was trimmed by 3 bases and V by 7 bases; bases with no gene match: 9. The CDR3 covers 16 residues. The germline V gene encodes CDR1 SQVTM and CDR2 ANQGSEA. The CDR3 DNA is TGCAGCGCCCCCGGGACTAGCGGGAGCCCGACAGATACGCAGTATTTT. Its translation: CSAPGTSGSPTDTQYF.

This chain joins TRBV19 and TRBJ2-1, with D tentatively TRBD2 (7 bases). CDR1 and CDR2 from the germline V gene are LNHDA and SQIVND (reference sequence). V lost 8 bases to trimming and J lost 4 bases, with 12 bases between them. This CDR3 has 13 residues. The CDR3 loop is CASQGREYNEQFF. In DNA, the CDR3 is TGTGCCAGTCAGGGGCGGGAGTACAATGAGCAGTTCTTC.

This clonotype has more than one count but fewer than ten. V and J are TRBV30 and TRBJ1-5; D remains unclear. The CDR3 is made up of 14 amino acids. Germline V gene lookup returns CDR1 GTSNPN and CDR2 SVGIG (reference sequence). The ends were cut back, 4 bases at V and 0 bases at J, with 10 bases in the middle. The CDR3 here is CAWNEKASNQPQHF. CDR3 sequence (DNA): TGTGCCTGGAACGAAAAAGCTAGCAATCAGCCCCAGCATTTT.

This chain uses TRBV6-1 with TRBJ1-3; no reliable D call. V was cut by 2 bases and J by 0 bases, with 8 bases left in between. The CDR3 loop spans 15 amino acids. Germline CDR1 and CDR2: MNHNS and SASEGT. CDR3 coding DNA: TGTGCCAGCAGTGAAACCCGGGTCTCTGGAAACACCATATATTTT. Its protein product is CASSETRVSGNTIYF.

CDR3 in DNA: TGTGCTAGTGGTTTGGACGCCGGACAGGGGGCTGGGGCCAACGTCCTGACTTTC. Translation gives CASGLDAGQGAGANVLTF. The chain couples TRBV12-5 to TRBJ2-6, with 10 bases that match TRBD1. Trimming took 1 base from V and 2 from J; bases not matched to a gene: 5. Looked up from germline, CDR1 is LGHNT and CDR2 is FRNRAP. The CDR3 spans 18 residues.

This chain uses TRBV29-1 with TRBJ2-1; D might be TRBD2 (6 bases). Germline CDR1 and CDR2: SQVTM and ANQGSEA. CDR3 length: 14 amino acids. V was shortened by 3 bases and J by 4 bases, with 13 bases between the two germline ends. For the CDR3, the DNA is TGCAGCGTTGACAACGGGAGAGGTTACAATGAGCAGTTCTTC. Translated, it gives CSVDNGRGYNEQFF.

This clonotype was observed a handful of times. The CDR3 here is CASSQERQGTDTQYF. The CDR3 DNA reads as TGCGCCAGCAGCCAAGAGCGGCAGGGCACAGATACGCAGTATTTT. The V call is TRBV4-3, the J call TRBJ2-3; D uncertain. The CDR3 length is 15 residues. Germline V gene data show CDR1 as LGHNA and CDR2 as YSLEER. V was shortened by 0 bases and J by 1 base, with 8 bases between the two germline ends.

This clonotype was detected a few times. J is TRBJ2-1 and V is TRBV7-9; D remains ambiguous. The V gene lost 8 bases and the J gene lost 7 bases, with 15 bases spanning the gap. The V gene's germline CDR1 is SEHNR and CDR2 FQNEAQ (reference sequence). CDR3 length equals 13 residues. DNA for the CDR3: TGTGCCAGCGGACGAGGAAGTCCAAATGAGCAGTTCTTC. It encodes CASGRGSPNEQFF.

This clonotype was observed a handful of times. This chain uses TRBV7-2 with TRBJ2-3; D perhaps matches TRBD2 (6 bases). V was clipped by 5 bases and J by 4 bases, with 19 bases between them. This CDR3 is built from 16 residues. Germline V gene sequence: CDR1 SGHTA, CDR2 FQGNSA. The CDR3 DNA is TGTGCCAGCAGCCAGCCCGGGACTCCCCCCCCAGATACGCAGTATTTT. Its protein product is CASSQPGTPPPDTQYF. Variable domain in full (rest from reference TRBV7-2 and TRBJ2-3): GAGVSQSPSNKVTEKGKDVELRCDPISGHTALYWYRQSLGQGLEFLIYFQGNSAPDKSGLPSDRFSAERTGGSVSTLTIQRTQQEDSAVYLCASSQPGTPPPDTQYFGPGTRLTVL.

This clonotype was found a few times. The chain joins TRBV10-3 to TRBJ2-7; tentatively, D is TRBD2 (7 bases). CDR1 ENHRY and CDR2 SYGVKD come from the germline V gene. There are 14 residues in the CDR3. V was shortened by 6 bases and J by 4 bases, with 16 bases between the two germline ends. The CDR3: CAIRTSSRGYEQYF. CDR3 coding DNA: TGTGCCATCAGGACTAGCTCGAGGGGGTACGAGCAGTACTTC.